These 26 T cell receptor beta chains originate from one sample sequenced in a study of vaccination and CD4 T cells after COVID-19. Treatment denoted: roughly 10-day PBMC culture with coronavirus spike peptide pools or control peptides (ViraFEST assay). Ahead of the COVID-19 pandemic (2011-2018), the CD4+ T cells of the unexposed donor were collected. Their cognate antigens are unknown. The Oncomine TCR Beta short-read assay sequenced DNA from cultured CD4+ T cells. TCRdb fed the PCR reads into MiXCR, producing one record per CDR3 protein. The table lists over 6,500 distinct CDR3 sequences, about 55% of them singletons. The sequencing sample was made of CD4+ T cells from blood, cultured in vitro. The receptors shown here come from a human donor in good health.

The gene calls are TRBV19 and TRBJ1-5, with 7 bases fitting TRBD1. In germline, CDR1 is LNHDA, CDR2 SQIVND (reference sequence). CDR3 length: 17 amino acids. Trimming removed 0 bases from V and 11 bases from J; junction bases left unmatched: 16. In DNA form, the CDR3 reads TGTGCCAGTAGTATAGATTCCTCGGGTCCAGGGGGGGGAGCCCAGCATTTT. It specifies CASSIDSSGPGGGAQHF.

This clonotype was seen a handful of times. The V call is TRBV7-9, the J call TRBJ1-5; D gene ambiguous. The CDR3 loop spans 13 amino acids. Germline V gene sequence: CDR1 SEHNR, CDR2 FQNEAQ (reference sequence). The V end was cut by 5 bases, the J end by 5 bases, with 10 bases between. The CDR3 sequence: CASSRSGDQPQHF. In nucleotides, the CDR3 is TGTGCCAGCAGCCGATCTGGCGATCAGCCCCAGCATTTT.

The V call is TRBV19, the J call TRBJ2-6; D gene ambiguous. This CDR3 contains 13 residues. V lost 9 bases to trimming and J lost 3 bases, with 9 bases between them. Germline CDR1 LNHDA, CDR2 SQIVND (reference sequence). DNA of the CDR3: TGTGCCAGCCGCCCCGGTGGGGCCAACGTCCTGACTTTC. It codes for CASRPGGANVLTF.

The table lists this clonotype with a few counts. The chain recombines TRBV28 with TRBJ2-7; unclear D gene. The germline V gene encodes CDR1 MDHEN and CDR2 SYDVKM. This CDR3 spans 11 amino acids. The V end lost 3 bases, the J end lost 3 bases, and 3 bases lay between the germline ends. CDR3 nucleotides: TGTGCCAGCAGTTTGGTCTACGAGCAGTACTTC. Protein sequence: CASSLVYEQYF.

J is TRBJ1-2 and V is TRBV10-3; no clear D. Trimming cost V 4 bases and J 3 bases, with 18 bases left between them. Germline CDR1 ENHRY, CDR2 SYGVKD. The CDR3 has 16 residues. CDR3 sequence: CAISGLIEGKDYGYTF. CDR3 nucleotide sequence: TGTGCCATCAGTGGGCTTATTGAGGGTAAGGACTATGGCTACACCTTC.

The chain links TRBV6-2 or TRBV6-3 to TRBJ2-3, with D possibly TRBD2 on 6 matching bases. V was cut by 1 base and J by 8 bases, with 16 bases left in between. Germline CDR1 reads MNHEY; CDR2 reads SVGEGT. This CDR3 region has 15 residues. The CDR3 reads CASSYLLAEVVTQYF. CDR3 DNA: TGTGCCAGCAGTTACTTACTAGCAGAGGTTGTTACGCAGTATTTT.

This clonotype has only one observation. This sequence joins TRBV7-2 and TRBJ2-1, with 11 nucleotides matching TRBD1. Looked up from germline, CDR1 is SGHTA and CDR2 is FQGNSA. The V segment lost 4 bases and the J segment 6 bases; nucleotides outside the gene matches: 5. CDR3 size: 15 residues. CDR3 amino acids: CASSWTGGAGNEQFF. The CDR3 DNA reads as TGTGCCAGCAGCTGGACAGGGGGCGCAGGCAATGAGCAGTTCTTC.

CDR3 sequence reads: CSALRSSVYEQYF. The CDR3 nucleotides are TGCAGTGCTCTGAGATCATCCGTCTACGAGCAGTACTTC. The chain has TRBV20-1 and TRBJ2-7; D remains unclear. Trimming removed 5 bases at V and 3 bases at J, with 14 bases between. This CDR3 is built from 13 residues. Germline V CDR1 and CDR2: DFQATT, SNEGSKA (reference sequence).

The chain is built from TRBV24-1 and TRBJ2-3; TRBD2 matches 8 bases. The CDR3 spans 16 residues. Unmatched junction bases numbered 9, after V lost 5 bases and J lost 3 bases. Germline CDR1 reads KGHDR; CDR2 reads SFDVKD. CDR3 region: CATSAARGGTTDTQYF. The CDR3 DNA sequence: TGTGCCACCAGTGCCGCTCGGGGGGGGACTACAGATACGCAGTATTTT.

The rearrangement uses TRBV19 and TRBJ1-1, with D perhaps TRBD1 (6 bases). There are 15 residues in the CDR3. From germline, CDR1 is LNHDA and CDR2 SQIVND (reference sequence). Deletions cut 4 bases from V and 3 bases from J, with 15 bases between. The CDR3 bases are TGTGCCAGTAGTAAGGAGGGACGGACAGACACTGAAGCTTTCTTT. Protein sequence: CASSKEGRTDTEAFF.

The chain joins TRBV28 to TRBJ2-2; TRBD2 matches at 10 bases. The V segment lost 8 bases and the J segment 7 bases; nucleotides outside the gene matches: 13. The CDR3 is 16 residues long. Germline-derived CDR1 and CDR2 are MDHEN and SYDVKM. The DNA for the CDR3 is TGTGCCAGCGTGGCAGCCAGCGGGGGGGCCCTCGGGGAGCTGTTTTTT. Protein sequence: CASVAASGGALGELFF.

V gene TRBV6-1 combines with J gene TRBJ2-7; D gene ambiguous. This CDR3 region has 12 residues. Per germline, CDR1 MNHNS and CDR2 SASEGT. Trimming cost V 4 bases and J 2 bases, with 6 bases left between them. CDR3 nucleotide sequence: TGTGCCAGCAGTGGCCCAGCCTACGAGCAGTACTTC. It yields the protein CASSGPAYEQYF.

The chain links TRBV2 to TRBJ1-2; TRBD1 matches at 9 bases. Germline assignment: CDR1 SNHLY and CDR2 FYNNEI. J was trimmed by 0 bases and V by 6 bases; bases with no gene match: 2. The CDR3 is 14 amino acids. For the CDR3, the DNA is TGTGCCAGCAGGGACAGGGGCTCTAACTATGGCTACACCTTC. This translates into CASRDRGSNYGYTF.

The genes are TRBV10-1 and TRBJ2-3; D might be TRBD2 (5 bases). Trimming left V 2 bases short and J 10 bases short, with 13 bases between. This CDR3 is 13 amino acids long. Germline V CDR1 and CDR2: WNHNN, SYGVQD (reference sequence). As DNA, the CDR3 is TGCGCCAGCAGTGAGGGGGTAGCGTTGGCGCAGTATTTT. Its translation: CASSEGVALAQYF.

The gene calls are TRBV27 and TRBJ1-2; D gene uncertain. The CDR3 totals 14 residues. V was trimmed by 5 bases and J by 6 bases, leaving 16 bases between them. Germline CDR1 reads MNHEY; CDR2 reads SMNVEV (reference sequence). The CDR3 sequence: CASSPRGVGNGYTF. The CDR3 nucleotides are TGTGCCAGCAGTCCACGTGGAGTAGGGAATGGCTACACCTTC.

The CDR3 protein is CSARDQGRTEAFF. The CDR3 nucleotides are TGCAGTGCTAGAGATCAAGGTAGGACTGAAGCTTTCTTT. This sequence joins TRBV20-1 and TRBJ1-1, with D unresolved. Germline CDR1 DFQATT, CDR2 SNEGSKA (reference sequence). Trimming removed 0 bases at V and 5 bases at J, with 10 bases between. CDR3 length: 13 residues.

The gene calls are TRBV12-3 or TRBV12-4 and TRBJ1-1; 8 nucleotides match TRBD1. J was trimmed by 2 bases and V by 3 bases; bases with no gene match: 8. The CDR3 has 16 amino acids. CDR3 sequence (DNA): TGTGCCAGCAGTTTCGGACAGGGCTTAGGAAACACTGAAGCTTTCTTT. It yields the protein CASSFGQGLGNTEAFF.

The chain is built from TRBV7-2 and TRBJ1-5; D ambiguous. V was cut by 2 bases and J by 5 bases, with 7 bases left in between. The CDR3 extends over 13 amino acids. Germline CDR1 SGHTA, CDR2 FQGNSA. In DNA, the CDR3 is TGTGCCAGCAGCTTACAGGACGATCAGCCCCAGCATTTT. It is translated as CASSLQDDQPQHF. Combining the CDR3 with reference TRBV7-2 and TRBJ1-5 gives the whole variable domain GAGVSQSPSNKVTEKGKDVELRCDPISGHTALYWYRQSLGQGLEFLIYFQGNSAPDKSGLPSDRFSAERTGGSVSTLTIQRTQQEDSAVYLCASSLQDDQPQHFGDGTRLSIL.

This clonotype has just one count. The chain combines TRBV2 with TRBJ2-1; D could derive from TRBD1 or TRBD2 (5 bases each). This CDR3 spans 18 amino acids. The V gene's germline CDR1 is SNHLY and CDR2 FYNNEI. Trimming took off 2 bases at V and 0 bases at J, with 17 bases between the two ends. The CDR3 loop is CASSERPGTPLSYNEQFF. CDR3 in DNA: TGTGCCAGCAGTGAACGCCCAGGGACGCCACTCTCCTACAATGAGCAGTTCTTC.

The genes are TRBV12-3 or TRBV12-4 and TRBJ2-7, with TRBD2 as a possible D gene (5 bases). The CDR3 spans 12 residues. Trimming left V 3 bases short and J 4 bases short, with 7 bases between. CDR3 coding DNA: TGTGCCAGCAGTTTGAGAGGGTACGAGCAGTACTTC. Translating it yields CASSLRGYEQYF.

V usage is TRBV6-1 and J usage is TRBJ1-1, with D possibly being TRBD1 (5 bases). The CDR3 runs 15 residues. Per the germline V gene, CDR1 is MNHNS and CDR2 is SASEGT. The V gene lost 7 bases and the J gene lost 1 base, with 16 bases spanning the gap. The CDR3 coding sequence is TGTGCCAGCATTCCGGCAGGGTTAAGGAACACTGAAGCTTTCTTT. This gives the protein CASIPAGLRNTEAFF.

The genes are TRBV6-2 or TRBV6-3 and TRBJ2-7; D is perhaps TRBD1 (5 bases). The CDR3 length is 18 residues. Germline loops: CDR1 MNHEY, CDR2 SVGEGT. V gave up 0 bases and J gave up 3 bases, with 21 bases separating them. The DNA of the CDR3 is TGTGCCAGCAGTTACTCGATTGAACCCAGGGCAATCCGCTACGAGCAGTACTTC. Residues: CASSYSIEPRAIRYEQYF.

This clonotype was recorded only once. The V and J genes are TRBV19 and TRBJ1-3; unclear D gene. CDR1 and CDR2 (germline): LNHDA, SQIVND (reference sequence). The length of the CDR3 is 14 residues. Trimming left V 9 bases short and J 0 bases short, with 12 bases between. The CDR3 loop reads CASNPSSSGNTIYF. The CDR3 region has the DNA TGTGCCAGCAACCCAAGCTCCTCTGGAAACACCATATATTTT.

Turning to this clonotype: Relative to the germline gene, one junction end is altered; a read error may explain this. The V gene is TRBV11-2, the J gene TRBJ2-4; 11 bases map to TRBD2. Looked up from germline, CDR1 is SGHAT and CDR2 is FQNNGV. The CDR3 extends over 14 amino acids. The CDR3 reads CASSLVTASGGLVF. The DNA for the CDR3 is TGTGCCAGCAGCTTAGTTACGGCTAGCGGGGGGCTGGTCTTC.

The rearrangement joins TRBV23-1 to TRBJ1-5; unclear D gene. TRBV23-1 qualifies as an ORF whose function is uncertain. Between the trimmed V and J ends, which lost 5 bases and 0 bases, there was a span of 14 bases. CDR3 size: 16 residues. CDR3 in amino acids: CASSYSGRNSNQPQHF. Written as DNA, the CDR3 is TGCGCCAGCAGTTACTCCGGTAGAAATAGCAATCAGCCCCAGCATTTT.

V is TRBV5-4 and J is TRBJ1-1; D is perhaps TRBD1 (5 bases). CDR1 is SGHNT and CDR2 is YYREEE in the germline V gene (reference sequence). This CDR3 is 15 amino acids long. V lost 0 bases to trimming and J lost 7 bases, with 16 bases between them. CDR3 region: CASSLGGESLIEAFF. In DNA, the CDR3 is TGTGCCAGCAGCTTGGGGGGGGAAAGCCTAATTGAAGCTTTCTTT.